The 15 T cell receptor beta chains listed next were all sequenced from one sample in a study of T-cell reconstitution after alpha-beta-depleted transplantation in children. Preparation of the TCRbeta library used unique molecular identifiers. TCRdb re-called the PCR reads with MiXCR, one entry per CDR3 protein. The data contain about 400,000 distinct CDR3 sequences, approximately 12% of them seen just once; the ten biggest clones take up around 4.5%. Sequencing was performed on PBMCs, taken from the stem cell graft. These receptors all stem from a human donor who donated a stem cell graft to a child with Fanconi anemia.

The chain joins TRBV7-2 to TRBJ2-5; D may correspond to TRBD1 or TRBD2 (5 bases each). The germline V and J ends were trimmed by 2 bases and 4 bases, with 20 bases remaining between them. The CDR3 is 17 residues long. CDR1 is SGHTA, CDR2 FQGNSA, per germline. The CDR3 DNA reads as TGTGCCAGCAGCTTAAACTCCGGGGCCCCGGGTAGAGAGACCCAGTACTTC. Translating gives CASSLNSGAPGRETQYF.

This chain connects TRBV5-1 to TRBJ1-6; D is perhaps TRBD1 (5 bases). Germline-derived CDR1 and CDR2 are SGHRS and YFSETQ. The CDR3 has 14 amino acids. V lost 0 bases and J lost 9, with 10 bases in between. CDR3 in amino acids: CASSLDGTSSPLHF. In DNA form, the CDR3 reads TGCGCCAGCAGCTTGGATGGGACTAGTTCACCCCTCCACTTT.

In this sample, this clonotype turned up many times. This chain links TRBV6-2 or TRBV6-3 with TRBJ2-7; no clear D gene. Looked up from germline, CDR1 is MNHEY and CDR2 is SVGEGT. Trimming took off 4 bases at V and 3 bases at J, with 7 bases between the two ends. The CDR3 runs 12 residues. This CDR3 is CASSFPSYEQYF. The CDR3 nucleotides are TGTGCCAGCAGTTTCCCCAGCTACGAGCAGTACTTC.

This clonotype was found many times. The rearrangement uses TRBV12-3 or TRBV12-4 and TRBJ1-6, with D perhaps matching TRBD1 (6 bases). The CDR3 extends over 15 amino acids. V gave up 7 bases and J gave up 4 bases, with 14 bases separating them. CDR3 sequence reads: CASTLRTEYNSPLHF. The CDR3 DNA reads TGTGCCAGCACCCTGAGGACAGAATATAATTCACCCCTCCACTTT.

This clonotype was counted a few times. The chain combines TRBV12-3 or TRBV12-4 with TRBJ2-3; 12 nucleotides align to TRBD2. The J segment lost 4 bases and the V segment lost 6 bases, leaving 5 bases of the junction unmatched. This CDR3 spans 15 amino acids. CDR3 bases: TGTGCCAGCAGGCCACTAGCGGGGGGCCCAGATACGCAGTATTTT. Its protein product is CASRPLAGGPDTQYF.

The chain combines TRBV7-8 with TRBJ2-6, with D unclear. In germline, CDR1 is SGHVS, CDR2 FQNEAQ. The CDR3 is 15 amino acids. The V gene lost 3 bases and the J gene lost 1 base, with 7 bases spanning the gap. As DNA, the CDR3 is TGTGCCAGCAGCTTGATCCCGTCTGGGGCCAACGTCCTGACTTTC. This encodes CASSLIPSGANVLTF.

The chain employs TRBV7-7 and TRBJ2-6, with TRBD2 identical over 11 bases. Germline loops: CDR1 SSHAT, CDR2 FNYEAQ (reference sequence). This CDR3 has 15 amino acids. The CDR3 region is CASGGAGSGANVLTF. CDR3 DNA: TGTGCTAGCGGGGGGGCAGGCTCTGGGGCCAACGTCCTGACTTTC.

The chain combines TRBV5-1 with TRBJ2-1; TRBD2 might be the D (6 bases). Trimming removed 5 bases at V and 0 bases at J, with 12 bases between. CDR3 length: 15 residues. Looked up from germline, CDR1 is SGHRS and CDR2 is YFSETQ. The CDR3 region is CASRGEAVSYNEQFF. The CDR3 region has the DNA TGCGCCAGCAGAGGGGAGGCAGTCTCCTACAATGAGCAGTTCTTC.

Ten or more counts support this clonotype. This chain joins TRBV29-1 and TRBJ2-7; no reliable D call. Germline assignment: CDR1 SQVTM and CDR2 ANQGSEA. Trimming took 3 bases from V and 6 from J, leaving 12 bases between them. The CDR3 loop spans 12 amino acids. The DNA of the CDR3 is TGCAGCGTTGAGATTCTAAGAGGCGAGCAGTACTTC. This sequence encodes CSVEILRGEQYF.

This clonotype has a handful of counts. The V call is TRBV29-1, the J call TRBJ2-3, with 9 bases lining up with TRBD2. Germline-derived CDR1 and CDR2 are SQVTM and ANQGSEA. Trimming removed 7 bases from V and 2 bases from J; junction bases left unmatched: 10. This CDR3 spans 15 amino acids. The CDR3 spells CSAPGRGGDTDTQYF. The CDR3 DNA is TGCAGCGCCCCCGGCCGCGGGGGGGACACAGATACGCAGTATTTT.

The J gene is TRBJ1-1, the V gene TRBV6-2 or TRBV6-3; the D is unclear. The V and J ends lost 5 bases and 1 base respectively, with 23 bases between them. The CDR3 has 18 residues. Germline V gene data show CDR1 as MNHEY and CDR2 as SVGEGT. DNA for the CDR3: TGTGCCAGCAGTCCTCAGGCTCGGGCTACGCGGAGGAACACTGAAGCTTTCTTT. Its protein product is CASSPQARATRRNTEAFF.

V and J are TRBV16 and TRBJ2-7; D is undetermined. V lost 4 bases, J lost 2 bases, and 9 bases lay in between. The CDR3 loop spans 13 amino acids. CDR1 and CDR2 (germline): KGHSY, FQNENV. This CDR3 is CASSPTRAYEQYF. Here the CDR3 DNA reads TGTGCCAGCAGCCCAACAAGGGCCTACGAGCAGTACTTC.

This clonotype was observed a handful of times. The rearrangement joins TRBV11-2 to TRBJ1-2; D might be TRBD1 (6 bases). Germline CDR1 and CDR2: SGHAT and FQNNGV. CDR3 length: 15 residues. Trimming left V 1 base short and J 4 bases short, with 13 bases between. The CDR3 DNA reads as TGTGCCAGCAGCTTAGCCGGCAGGGGAAGCTATGGCTACACCTTC. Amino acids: CASSLAGRGSYGYTF.

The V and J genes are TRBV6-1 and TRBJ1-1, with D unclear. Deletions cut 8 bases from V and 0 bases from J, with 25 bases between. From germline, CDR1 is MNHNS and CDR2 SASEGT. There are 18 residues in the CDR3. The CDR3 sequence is CASVSDNSVYNLNTEAFF. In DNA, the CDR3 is TGTGCCAGCGTCAGTGATAACAGTGTCTATAATTTGAACACTGAAGCTTTCTTT.

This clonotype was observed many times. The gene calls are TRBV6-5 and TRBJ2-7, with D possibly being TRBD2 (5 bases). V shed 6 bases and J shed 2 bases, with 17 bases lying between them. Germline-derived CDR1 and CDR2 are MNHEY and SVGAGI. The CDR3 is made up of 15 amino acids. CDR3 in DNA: TGTGCCAGCAGCCCTATGCGCGGGCCCACCTACGAGCAGTACTTC. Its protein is CASSPMRGPTYEQYF.